The present entry profiles one T cell receptor (beta chain) with its context. Its antigen is not known. The record originates from a study of blood T cells in healthy people across ages. Regarding the study as a whole: Roughly linear declines in TCR beta diversity per million T cells occurred with age. Long-lived donors exceeded aged donors in naive CD4+ cells and diversity.

The CDR3 sequence is 11 residues long. Germline CDR1 and CDR2: DFQATT and SNEGSKA (reference sequence). Through a sample-barcoded 5' primer and a J-beta primer mix, a second PCR was run for roughly 6 to 11 cycles. TCRdb recomputed calls from the 5' RACE reads with MiXCR, one row per CDR3 protein. The repertoire has 850,000 to 1,000,000 distinct CDR3 sequences, roughly 50% of them found once; the top ten carry roughly 12%. This chain uses TRBV20-1 with TRBJ1-1; 7 bases align to TRBD1. The material sequenced was blood. This TCR was sampled from a man younger than 40 in good health. DNA for the CDR3: TGCAGCGGGGGACAGAGACGTGAAGCTTTCTTT. This encodes CSGGQRREAFF.